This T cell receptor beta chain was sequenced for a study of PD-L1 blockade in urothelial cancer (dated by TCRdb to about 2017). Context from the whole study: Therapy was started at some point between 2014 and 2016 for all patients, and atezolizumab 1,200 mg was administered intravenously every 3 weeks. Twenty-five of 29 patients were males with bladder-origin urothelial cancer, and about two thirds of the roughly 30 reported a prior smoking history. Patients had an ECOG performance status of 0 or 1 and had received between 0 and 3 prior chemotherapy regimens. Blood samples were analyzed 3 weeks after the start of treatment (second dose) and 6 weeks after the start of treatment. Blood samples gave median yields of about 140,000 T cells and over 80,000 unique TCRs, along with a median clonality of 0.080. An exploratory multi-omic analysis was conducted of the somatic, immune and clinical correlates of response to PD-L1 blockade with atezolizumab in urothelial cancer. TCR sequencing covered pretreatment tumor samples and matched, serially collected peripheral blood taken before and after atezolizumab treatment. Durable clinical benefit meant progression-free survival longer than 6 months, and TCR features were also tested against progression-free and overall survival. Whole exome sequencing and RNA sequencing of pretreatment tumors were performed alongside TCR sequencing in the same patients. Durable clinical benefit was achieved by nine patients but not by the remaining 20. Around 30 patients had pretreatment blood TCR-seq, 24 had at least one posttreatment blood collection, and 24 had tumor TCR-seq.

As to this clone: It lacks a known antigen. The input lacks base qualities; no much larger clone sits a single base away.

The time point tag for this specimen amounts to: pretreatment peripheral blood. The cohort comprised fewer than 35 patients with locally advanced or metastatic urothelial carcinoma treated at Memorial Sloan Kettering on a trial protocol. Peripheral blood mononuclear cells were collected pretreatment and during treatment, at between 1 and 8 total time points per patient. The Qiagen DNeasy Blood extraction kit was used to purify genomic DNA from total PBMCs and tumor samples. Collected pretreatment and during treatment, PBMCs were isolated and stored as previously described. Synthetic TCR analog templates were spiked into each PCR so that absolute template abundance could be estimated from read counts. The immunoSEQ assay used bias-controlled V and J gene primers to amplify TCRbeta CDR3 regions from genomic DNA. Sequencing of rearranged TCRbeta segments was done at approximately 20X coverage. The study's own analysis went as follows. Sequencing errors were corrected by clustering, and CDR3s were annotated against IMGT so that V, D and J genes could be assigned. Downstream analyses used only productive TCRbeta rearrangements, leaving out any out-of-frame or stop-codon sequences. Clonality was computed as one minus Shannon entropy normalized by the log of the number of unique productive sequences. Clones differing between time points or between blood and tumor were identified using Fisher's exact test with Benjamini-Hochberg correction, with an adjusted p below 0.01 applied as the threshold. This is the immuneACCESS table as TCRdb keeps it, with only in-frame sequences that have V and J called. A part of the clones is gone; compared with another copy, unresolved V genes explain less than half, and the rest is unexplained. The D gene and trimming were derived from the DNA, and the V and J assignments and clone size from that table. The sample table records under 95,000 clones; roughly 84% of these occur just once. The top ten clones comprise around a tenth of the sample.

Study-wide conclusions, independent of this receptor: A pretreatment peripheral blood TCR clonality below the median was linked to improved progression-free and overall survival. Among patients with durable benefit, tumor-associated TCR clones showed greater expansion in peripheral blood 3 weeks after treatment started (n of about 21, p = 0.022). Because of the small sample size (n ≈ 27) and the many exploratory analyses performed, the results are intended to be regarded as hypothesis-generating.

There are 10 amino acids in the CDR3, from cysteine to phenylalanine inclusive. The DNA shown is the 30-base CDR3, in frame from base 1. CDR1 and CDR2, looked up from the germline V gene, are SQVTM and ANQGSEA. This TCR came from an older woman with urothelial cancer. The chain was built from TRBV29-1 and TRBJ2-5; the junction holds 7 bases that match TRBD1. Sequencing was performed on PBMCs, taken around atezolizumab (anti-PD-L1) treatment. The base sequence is TGCAGTACAGGGGAAGAGACCCAGTACTTC. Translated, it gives CSTGEETQYF. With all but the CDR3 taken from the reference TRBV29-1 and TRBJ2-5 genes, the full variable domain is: SAVISQKPSRDICQRGTSLTIQCQVDSQVTMMFWYRQQPGQSLTLIATANQGSEATYESGFVIDKFPISRPNLTFSTLTVSNMSPEDSSIYLCSTGEETQYFGPGTRLLVL.